Given below is one T cell receptor (beta chain) in context. With 60 Vbeta and 13 Jbeta primers, the PCR was carried out. The method was immunoSEQ multiplex PCR; TCRdb's version includes in-frame clones alone and lacks a portion of them. The sample lists tens of thousands of clones, 75% seen once, with 20% to 25% in the top ten. The data derive from a study of cytomegalovirus exposure and HLA in healthy donors. Per the germline V gene, CDR1 is SGHRS and CDR2 is YFSETQ. The CDR3 sequence is 15 residues long. The trim removed 2 bases at V and 5 bases at J, leaving 9 bases unmatched. The TCR was taken from a woman aged 40 to 50 in good health and CMV-seropositive. The rearrangement uses TRBV5-1 and TRBJ2-7; 8 bases align to TRBD2. Sequenced input: PBMCs. CDR3 amino acids: CASSFGLAIGDEQYF. The DNA of the CDR3 is TGCGCCAGCAGCTTCGGACTAGCAATCGGAGACGAGCAGTACTTC.